One sample yielded the 15 T cell receptor beta chains listed below, sequenced in a study of blood T cell repertoires in COVID-19. Sequencing used immunoSEQ multiplex PCR; TCRdb keeps in-frame clones, though not all of them. The profile shows roughly 120,000 clones, roughly four fifths of them singletons. Sequenced input: peripheral blood. The receptors shown here come from a man between 70 and 80 years old with acute or convalescent COVID-19.

This clone was seen only once. This chain links TRBV5-4 with TRBJ2-6, with 9 bases that match TRBD1. This CDR3 comprises 15 residues. With V trimmed by 2 bases and J by 12 bases, 9 bases remained unmatched. Germline V gene lookup returns CDR1 SGHNT and CDR2 YYREEE (reference sequence). CDR3 amino acids: CASSFRTGEISVLTF. The CDR3 region has the DNA TGTGCCAGCAGCTTCCGGACAGGGGAAATTAGCGTCCTGACTTTC.

The V and J genes are TRBV5-6 and TRBJ2-7, with a weak D call TRBD2 (7 bases). Trimming left V 2 bases short and J 7 bases short, with 16 bases between. The CDR3 extends over 14 amino acids. Germline CDR1 is SGHDT and CDR2 is YYEEEE. CDR3 residues: CASSFRSSGQEQYF. The CDR3 nucleotides are TGTGCCAGCAGCTTTCGGTCTAGCGGACAGGAGCAGTACTTC.

The rearrangement uses TRBV18 and TRBJ1-5, with unresolved D. The ends were cut back, 3 bases at V and 3 bases at J, with 6 bases in the middle. This CDR3 has 13 amino acids. Germline values: CDR1 KGHSH, CDR2 LQKENI. The CDR3 sequence is CASSPSNNQPQHF. The CDR3, as DNA: TGTGCCAGCTCACCGTCTAACAATCAGCCCCAGCATTTT.

This sequence joins TRBV7-3 and TRBJ1-1, with D possibly being TRBD1 (6 bases). The CDR3 spans 13 residues. Per the germline V gene, CDR1 is SGHTA and CDR2 is FQGTGA. V gave up 5 bases and J gave up 1 base, with 8 bases separating them. The CDR3: CASSQQGNTEAFF. Written as DNA, the CDR3 is TGTGCCAGCAGCCAACAGGGGAACACTGAAGCTTTCTTT.

V usage is TRBV4-1 and J usage is TRBJ2-3; 10 bases map to TRBD2. The CDR3 runs to 17 residues. With V trimmed by 2 bases and J by 5 bases, 10 bases remained unmatched. Germline V gene lookup returns CDR1 MGHRA and CDR2 YSYEKL. The chain's CDR3 is CASSQNGLAAFGDTQYF. The DNA of the CDR3 is TGCGCCAGCAGCCAAAACGGACTAGCGGCCTTTGGAGATACGCAGTATTTT.

V usage is TRBV19 and J usage is TRBJ1-6, with 11 bases fitting TRBD1. This CDR3 region has 15 residues. CDR1 is LNHDA, CDR2 SQIVND, per germline (reference sequence). V lost 9 bases and J lost 10; bases outside the gene matches: 11. CDR3 nucleotide sequence: TGTGCCAGCAATCCGGACAGGGGGCAAGAATCACCCCTCCACTTT. Translation gives CASNPDRGQESPLHF.

This clone was seen a handful of times. The V gene is TRBV15, the J gene TRBJ1-1; 7 bases are a match to TRBD1. Unmatched junction bases numbered 7, after V lost 0 bases and J lost 0 bases. Germline assignment: CDR1 LNHNV and CDR2 YYDKDF (reference sequence). The CDR3 length is 17 residues. The CDR3 DNA reads as TGTGCCACCAGCAGAGATGGACCTGACAGGGTGAACACTGAAGCTTTCTTT. This translates into CATSRDGPDRVNTEAFF.

The CDR3 region is CASSSGQGNYGYTF. The CDR3 region has the DNA TGTGCCAGCAGTTCGGGACAGGGGAACTATGGCTACACCTTC. This chain joins TRBV6-5 and TRBJ1-2, with TRBD1 matching over 10 bases. The CDR3 has 14 residues. V trimming: 4 bases; J trimming: 2 bases; junction bases outside the gene matches: 1. CDR1 is MNHEY, CDR2 SVGAGI, per germline.

V usage is TRBV7-2 and J usage is TRBJ2-4; TRBD1 might be the D (6 bases). This CDR3 has 14 residues. Germline V gene sequence: CDR1 SGHTA, CDR2 FQGNSA. Trimming removed 5 bases at V and 7 bases at J, with 15 bases between. This CDR3 is CASSPARGRNIQYF. CDR3 coding DNA: TGTGCCAGCAGCCCGGCCAGGGGCAGGAACATTCAGTACTTC.

This chain uses TRBV9 with TRBJ2-3, with 12 bases that match TRBD2. CDR1 is SGDLS, CDR2 YYNGEE, per germline. This CDR3 is built from 15 residues. Losses at the gene ends were 3 bases for V and 6 bases for J; bases not matched to a gene: 5. The DNA for the CDR3 is TGTGCCAGCAGCGCTGGACTAGCGGGGATTGATACGCAGTATTTT. Encoded protein: CASSAGLAGIDTQYF.

The rearrangement links TRBV4-1 to TRBJ2-7; D gene ambiguous. The CDR3 contains 15 residues. Trimming stripped 0 bases from V and 3 bases from J, with 12 bases between. The germline gives CDR1 MGHRA, CDR2 YSYEKL. In DNA form, the CDR3 reads TGCGCCAGCAGCCAAGATATGACTGCTCGCTACGAGCAGTACTTC. It specifies CASSQDMTARYEQYF.

The rearrangement links TRBV3-1 (or the pseudogene TRBV3-2) to TRBJ1-4; D is possibly TRBD1 (6 bases). This CDR3 region has 17 residues. Per the germline V gene, CDR1 is LGHDT and CDR2 is YNNKEL (reference sequence). The V end lost 2 bases, the J end lost 0 bases, and 13 bases lay between the germline ends. CDR3 loop: CASSQSTGTSTNEKLFF. Here the CDR3 DNA reads TGTGCCAGCAGCCAATCAACAGGGACATCAACTAATGAAAAACTGTTTTTT.

The chain couples TRBV4-1 to TRBJ1-2; 10 bases fit TRBD1. J lost 7 bases, V lost 1 base, and 3 bases had no gene match. The CDR3 has 14 residues. CDR1 is MGHRA, CDR2 YSYEKL, per germline. For the CDR3, the DNA is TGCGCCAGCAGCCAAGGGACAGGGGGTTTTGGCTACACCTTC. Its translation is CASSQGTGGFGYTF.

This chain joins TRBV6-4 and TRBJ1-1; no clear D. The germline V and J ends were trimmed by 6 bases and 1 base, with 9 bases remaining between them. The CDR3 spans 13 residues. In germline, CDR1 is MRHNA, CDR2 SNTAGT. The DNA for the CDR3 is TGTGCCAGCAGCGTCGGGGAGAACACTGAAGCTTTCTTT. Translated: CASSVGENTEAFF.

Only a few counts were recorded for this clone. The genes are TRBV28 and TRBJ1-2; a possible D gene is TRBD1 (6 bases). The CDR3 contains 10 residues. Trimming removed 8 bases from V and 8 bases from J, with 9 bases in between. Germline V lookup: CDR1 MDHEN, CDR2 SYDVKM. The CDR3 bases are TGTGCCAGCCGGGACAACGGCTACACCTTC. Translated, it gives CASRDNGYTF.